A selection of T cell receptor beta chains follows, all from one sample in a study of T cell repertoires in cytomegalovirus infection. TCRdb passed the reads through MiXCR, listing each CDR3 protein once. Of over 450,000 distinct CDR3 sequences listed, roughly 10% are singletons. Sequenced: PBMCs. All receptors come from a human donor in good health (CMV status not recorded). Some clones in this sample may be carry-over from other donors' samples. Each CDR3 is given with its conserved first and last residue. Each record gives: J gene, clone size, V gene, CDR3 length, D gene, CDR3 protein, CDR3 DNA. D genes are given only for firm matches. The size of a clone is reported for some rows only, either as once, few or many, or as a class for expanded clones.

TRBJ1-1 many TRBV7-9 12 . CASSLGQEKAFF TGTGCCAGCAGCTTAGGCCAGGAAAAGGCTTTCTTT
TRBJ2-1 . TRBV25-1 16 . CASSEYQVGLGNEQFF TGTGCCAGCAGTGAATATCAGGTGGGCCTGGGCAATGAGCAGTTCTTC
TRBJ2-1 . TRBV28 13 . CASSLNNLNEQFF TGTGCCAGCAGTTTGAATAATTTAAATGAGCAGTTCTTC
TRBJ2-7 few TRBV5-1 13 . CASHGTRLYEQYF TGCGCCAGCCACGGGACAAGACTCTACGAGCAGTACTTC
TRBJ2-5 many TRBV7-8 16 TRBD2 CASSLLASGSPETQYF TGTGCCAGCAGCTTATTGGCTAGCGGGAGCCCAGAGACCCAGTACTTC
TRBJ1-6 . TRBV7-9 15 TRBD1 CASSPDRAPTSPLHF TGTGCCAGCAGCCCGGACAGGGCACCAACTTCACCCCTCCACTTT
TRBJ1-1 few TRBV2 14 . CASSQSRGGTEAFF TGTGCCAGCAGTCAATCGAGGGGAGGCACTGAAGCTTTCTTT
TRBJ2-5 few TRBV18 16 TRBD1 CASSPRTGGFQETQYF TGTGCCAGCTCACCAAGGACAGGGGGGTTCCAAGAGACCCAGTACTTC
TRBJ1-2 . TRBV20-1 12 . CSAIRPVDGYTF TGCAGTGCTATCAGACCCGTCGATGGCTACACCTTC
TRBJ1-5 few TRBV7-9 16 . CASSLVSGGLKQPQHF TGTGCCAGCAGCTTAGTAAGTGGGGGGTTGAAGCAGCCCCAGCATTTT
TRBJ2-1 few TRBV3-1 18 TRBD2 CASSHEHRLAGPYNEQFF TGTGCCAGCAGCCACGAACACCGACTAGCGGGGCCCTACAATGAGCAGTTCTTC
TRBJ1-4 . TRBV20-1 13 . CTSLSLSGEKLFF TGCACCTCCCTGTCCCTAAGTGGTGAAAAACTGTTTTTT
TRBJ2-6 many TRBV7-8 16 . CASSLAGGSGANVLTF TGTGCCAGCAGCTTAGCGGGGGGCTCTGGGGCCAACGTCCTGACTTTC
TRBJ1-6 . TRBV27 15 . CASSLGLGLNSPLHF TGTGCCAGCAGTTTAGGTTTAGGCCTCAATTCACCCCTCCACTTT
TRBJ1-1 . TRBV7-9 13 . CASSLETWTEAFF TGTGCCAGCAGCTTAGAGACGTGGACTGAAGCTTTCTTT
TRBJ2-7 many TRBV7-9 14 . CASTGTPGPYEQYF TGTGCCAGCACCGGGACGCCTGGGCCCTACGAGCAGTACTTC
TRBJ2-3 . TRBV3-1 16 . CASSQAQEGDADTQYF TGTGCCAGCAGCCAAGCTCAGGAGGGGGACGCAGATACGCAGTATTTT
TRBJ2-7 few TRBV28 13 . CASTPRPSYEQYF TGTGCCAGCACCCCCCGACCGTCCTACGAGCAGTACTTC
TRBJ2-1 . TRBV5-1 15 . CASSLITSTGGEQFF TGCGCCAGCAGCCTTATCACTAGCACGGGCGGTGAGCAGTTCTTC
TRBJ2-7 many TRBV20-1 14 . CSARPLISSYEQYF TGCAGTGCTAGACCACTTATCAGTTCCTACGAGCAGTACTTC
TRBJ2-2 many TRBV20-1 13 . CSASLPNTGELFF TGCAGTGCTAGTCTGCCGAACACCGGGGAGCTGTTTTTT
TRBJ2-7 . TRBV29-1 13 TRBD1 CSVTGTGSYEQYF TGCAGCGTTACCGGGACAGGTTCCTACGAGCAGTACTTC
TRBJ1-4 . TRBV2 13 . CASSERPEEKLFF TGTGCCAGCAGTGAACGGCCGGAAGAAAAACTGTTTTTT
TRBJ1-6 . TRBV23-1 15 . CAPNRPSPYNSPLHF TGCGCCCCCAACCGACCGAGTCCATATAATTCACCCCTCCACTTT
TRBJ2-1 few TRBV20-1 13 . CSASRSLDNEQFF TGCAGTGCTAGTCGTAGCCTCGACAATGAGCAGTTCTTC
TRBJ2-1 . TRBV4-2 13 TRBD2 CASSQEEAGQQFF TGTGCCAGCAGCCAAGAAGAAGCGGGGCAGCAGTTCTTC
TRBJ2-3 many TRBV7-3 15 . CASSVKAAGSDTQYF TGTGCCAGCAGCGTAAAGGCAGCAGGGTCAGATACGCAGTATTTT
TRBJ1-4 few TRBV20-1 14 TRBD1 CSASKGQINEKLFF TGCAGTGCTAGTAAGGGACAGATTAATGAAAAACTGTTTTTT
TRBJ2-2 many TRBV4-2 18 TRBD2 CASSQDRGGSPLGGELFF TGTGCCAGCAGCCAAGATCGGGGCGGGAGTCCCCTGGGTGGGGAGCTGTTTTTT
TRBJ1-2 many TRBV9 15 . CASSRDLVSNYGYTF TGTGCCAGCAGCCGCGACTTGGTTTCTAACTATGGCTACACCTTC
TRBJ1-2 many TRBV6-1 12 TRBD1 CASTRQGYGYTF TGTGCCAGCACCCGACAGGGCTATGGCTACACCTTC